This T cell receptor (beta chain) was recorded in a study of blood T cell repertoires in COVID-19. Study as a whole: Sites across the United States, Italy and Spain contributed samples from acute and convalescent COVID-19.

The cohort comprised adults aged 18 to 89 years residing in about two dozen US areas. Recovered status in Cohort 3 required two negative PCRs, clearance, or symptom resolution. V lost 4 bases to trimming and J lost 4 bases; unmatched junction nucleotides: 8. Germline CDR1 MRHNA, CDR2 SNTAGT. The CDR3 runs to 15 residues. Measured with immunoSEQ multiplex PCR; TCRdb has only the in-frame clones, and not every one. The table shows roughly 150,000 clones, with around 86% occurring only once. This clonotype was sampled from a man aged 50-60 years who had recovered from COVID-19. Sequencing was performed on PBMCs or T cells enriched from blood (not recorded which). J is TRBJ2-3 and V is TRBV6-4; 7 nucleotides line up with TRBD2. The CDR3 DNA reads TGTGCCAGCAGTGTATGGGGAGGGCCCTCAGATACGCAGTATTTT. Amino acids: CASSVWGGPSDTQYF.